Listed below are T cell receptor beta chains from one sample, sequenced in a study of shared T cell receptors in the human thymus. Some clones are missing from TCRdb's copy, which holds only in-frame ones; the method was immunoSEQ multiplex PCR. Among hundreds of thousands of clones, 80% to 90% were seen once, and the ten largest hold about 0.011%. The data were also submitted as part of a second study, on human thymus T cells.

Sequenced material: thymocytes. Source of these receptors: a girl under three years old with a congenital heart defect. Both conserved end residues are part of each CDR3. The order of the fields is CDR3 protein, CDR3 DNA, clone size, V gene, D gene, J gene. D genes are given only for firm matches. Clone size is given for some rows only: seen once, a few or many times, or a class if the clone is expanded.

CASSPRTGINTEAFF | TGTGCCAGCAGTCCCCGGACAGGGATCAACACTGAAGCTTTCTTT | NA | TRBV27 | TRBD1 | TRBJ1-1
CASSFYRVANYGYTF | TGTGCCAGCAGTTTTTACAGGGTAGCTAACTATGGCTACACCTTC | NA | TRBV28 | NA | TRBJ1-2
CASSPGTGGGERMNTEAFF | TGCGCCAGCAGCCCCGGGACAGGGGGCGGGGAGCGGATGAACACTGAAGCTTTCTTT | NA | TRBV4-1 | TRBD1 | TRBJ1-1
CASSLPGRGRTEAFF | TGTGCCAGCAGTTTACCCGGAAGAGGAAGGACTGAAGCTTTCTTT | NA | TRBV28 | NA | TRBJ1-1
CASSSDRGQGDNEQFF | TGCGCCAGCAGCTCAGATCGGGGACAGGGGGACAATGAGCAGTTCTTC | NA | TRBV5-1 | TRBD1 | TRBJ2-1
CASRRTSGGSTDTQYF | TGTGCCAGCAGGCGGACTAGCGGGGGGAGCACAGATACGCAGTATTTT | NA | TRBV6-6 | TRBD2 | TRBJ2-3
CATSTDRGHTEAFF | TGTGCCACCAGCACGGACAGGGGACACACTGAAGCTTTCTTT | NA | TRBV15 | TRBD1 | TRBJ1-1
CASTSPHEQYF | TGTGCCAGCACCTCCCCCCACGAGCAGTACTTC | NA | TRBV6-6 | NA | TRBJ2-7
CASRPLGRGRGINEKLFF | TGTGCCAGCAGACCCCTTGGGAGGGGAAGAGGAATTAATGAAAAACTGTTTTTT | NA | TRBV28 | NA | TRBJ1-4
CASSFVVRSTGELFF | TGTGCCAGCAGTTTCGTGGTCAGATCCACCGGGGAGCTGTTTTTT | NA | TRBV28 | NA | TRBJ2-2
CASSLVLSWQGLVTYEQYF | TGTGCCAGCAGCTTAGTTTTGAGTTGGCAGGGACTGGTTACCTACGAGCAGTACTTC | NA | TRBV7-8 | NA | TRBJ2-7
CASSLVAFNYGYTF | TGTGCCAGCAGCTTAGTGGCATTTAACTATGGCTACACCTTC | NA | TRBV7-8 | NA | TRBJ1-2
CASSSTGGSGNTIYF | TGCGCCAGCAGTTCAACAGGGGGCTCTGGAAACACCATATATTTT | NA | TRBV5-1 | TRBD1 | TRBJ1-3
CASSFRGYEKLFF | TGTGCCAGCAGCTTTAGGGGGTACGAAAAACTGTTTTTT | NA | TRBV7-9 | NA | TRBJ1-4
CASTRQGAPRGGNAFF | TGTGCCAGCACCCGCCAGGGAGCCCCCCGCGGAGGGAACGCTTTCTTT | NA | TRBV2 | NA | TRBJ1-1
CASSLNQGSGANVLTF | TGCGCCAGCAGCTTAAATCAGGGCTCTGGGGCCAACGTCCTGACTTTC | NA | TRBV5-1 | NA | TRBJ2-6
CAIRDPTPGNQPQHF | TGTGCCATCAGGGACCCTACCCCGGGAAATCAGCCCCAGCATTTT | NA | TRBV10-3 | NA | TRBJ1-5
CASSFGQSDRPTTNEKLFF | TGTGCCAGCAGTTTCGGCCAGTCCGACAGACCAACAACTAATGAAAAACTGTTTTTT | NA | TRBV28 | NA | TRBJ1-4
CASSLGRPTGEAFF | TGTGCCAGCAGCTTAGGGCGCCCAACAGGTGAAGCTTTCTTT | NA | TRBV7-6 | NA | TRBJ1-1
CASSGDRAPYQPQHF | TGTGCCAGCAGCGGAGACAGGGCCCCATATCAGCCCCAGCATTTT | NA | TRBV2 | TRBD1 | TRBJ1-5
CASSEPRWGGKRDTQYF | TGTGCCAGCAGTGAACCGCGCTGGGGGGGGAAGAGGGATACGCAGTATTTT | NA | TRBV6-1 | TRBD2 | TRBJ2-3
CASSQDFVSSAKNIQYF | TGCGCCAGCAGCCAAGATTTCGTTAGTTCAGCCAAAAACATTCAGTACTTC | NA | TRBV4-3 | NA | TRBJ2-4
CASGVGAPGGMDEKLFF | TGTGCCAGTGGAGTAGGAGCACCTGGCGGAATGGATGAAAAACTGTTTTTT | NA | TRBV19 | NA | TRBJ1-4
CASSLCGQPQHF | TGTGCCAGCAGTTTATGCGGTCAGCCCCAGCATTTT | few | TRBV28 | NA | TRBJ1-5
CASSLLGQGPGFSGNTIYF | TGCGCCAGCAGCTTGCTGGGACAGGGACCGGGGTTCTCTGGAAACACCATATATTTT | NA | TRBV5-1 | TRBD1 | TRBJ1-3
CASSSGHHNEQFF | TGTGCCAGCAGTTCTGGACACCACAATGAGCAGTTCTTC | NA | TRBV6-8 | NA | TRBJ2-1
CASSLRRGAYNEQFF | TGTGCCAGCAGCTTGAGGAGAGGCGCCTACAATGAGCAGTTCTTC | NA | TRBV5-6 | NA | TRBJ2-1
CASGLGWGQGGYTF | TGTGCTAGTGGTTTGGGTTGGGGGCAGGGTGGCTACACCTTC | NA | TRBV12-5 | NA | TRBJ1-2
CASSQETTAPSRGYTF | TGTGCCAGCAGCCAAGAGACGACAGCCCCTAGTCGGGGCTACACCTTC | NA | TRBV14 | NA | TRBJ1-2
CASSTTGCEQYF | TGTGCCAGTAGTACAACAGGGTGCGAGCAGTACTTC | NA | TRBV19 | NA | TRBJ2-7
CAWSVLAHEQYF | TGTGCCTGGAGTGTATTAGCTCACGAGCAGTACTTC | NA | TRBV30 | NA | TRBJ2-7
CATSREPSGGLSYEQYF | TGTGCCACCAGCAGAGAGCCTAGCGGGGGGTTATCCTACGAGCAGTACTTC | NA | TRBV15 | TRBD2 | TRBJ2-7
CAWSVPGSGQETQYF | TGTGCCTGGAGTGTACCCGGTTCAGGCCAAGAGACCCAGTACTTC | once | TRBV30 | NA | TRBJ2-5
CASSFSREGTEAFF | TGTGCCAGCAGCTTTAGCAGGGAGGGCACTGAAGCTTTCTTT | NA | TRBV5-6 | NA | TRBJ1-1
CASRLTRGGGTDTQYF | TGTGCCAGCAGACTAACGCGGGGGGGAGGGACAGATACGCAGTATTTT | few | TRBV5-4 | TRBD2 | TRBJ2-3
CASARGHTQETQYF | TGTGCCAGCGCCCGCGGGCATACGCAAGAGACCCAGTACTTC | NA | TRBV2 | NA | TRBJ2-5
CASSLGGAAGGEKLFF | TGTGCCAGCAGCTTAGGTGGGGCGGCGGGGGGTGAAAAACTGTTTTTT | NA | TRBV7-9 | NA | TRBJ1-4
CASSLRREGLLEQYF | TGTGCCAGCAGCCTAAGAAGAGAGGGTCTGCTCGAGCAGTACTTC | few | TRBV6-5 | NA | TRBJ2-7
CASSLVSGRGGDTQYF | TGTGCCAGCAGCTTAGTGTCAGGACGGGGAGGAGATACGCAGTATTTT | NA | TRBV7-9 | NA | TRBJ2-3
CASSPEREWGQFF | TGCGCCAGCAGCCCAGAGAGGGAGTGGGGGCAGTTCTTC | NA | TRBV10-1 | NA | TRBJ2-1
CASSQARAYEQYF | TGCGCCAGCAGCCAAGCAAGAGCCTACGAGCAGTACTTC | NA | TRBV4-3 | NA | TRBJ2-7
CASSAGVQSTEAFF | TGCGCCAGCAGCGCAGGGGTGCAGAGCACTGAAGCTTTCTTT | NA | TRBV5-1 | NA | TRBJ1-1
CASSPMAWARRGGATYEQYF | TGCGCCAGCAGCCCAATGGCTTGGGCCCGGCGCGGGGGGGCGACCTACGAGCAGTACTTC | NA | TRBV5-1 | TRBD2 | TRBJ2-7
CASSLDSRYGYTF | TGTGCCAGCAGCTTGGACAGCCGATATGGCTACACCTTC | few | TRBV5-5 | NA | TRBJ1-2
CASFLTNPNTGELFF | TGTGCCAGCTTTCTCACAAACCCGAACACCGGGGAGCTGTTTTTT | NA | TRBV2 | NA | TRBJ2-2
CASRTGDRSGYTF | TGTGCCAGCAGGACAGGGGACCGCTCTGGCTACACCTTC | NA | TRBV11-2 | TRBD1 | TRBJ1-2
CASNPGQESAPYEQYF | TGTGCCAGTAACCCGGGACAGGAGTCGGCTCCCTACGAGCAGTACTTC | NA | TRBV19 | TRBD1 | TRBJ2-7
CASSVRLAGGHEQYF | TGTGCCAGCAGTGTTCGGCTAGCGGGGGGCCACGAGCAGTACTTC | NA | TRBV25-1 | TRBD2 | TRBJ2-7
CSVDCQEQFF | TGCAGCGTTGATTGCCAGGAGCAGTTCTTC | NA | TRBV29-1 | NA | TRBJ2-1
CASSEANSGTGSYTEAFF | TGTGCCAGCAGTGAAGCCAACTCCGGGACAGGGTCTTACACTGAAGCTTTCTTT | once | TRBV6-1 | TRBD1 | TRBJ1-1
CASSARGRLLSGANVLTF | TGTGCCAGCAGCGCCAGGGGGCGGCTTTTATCTGGGGCCAACGTCCTGACTTTC | NA | TRBV7-6 | TRBD1 | TRBJ2-6
CASSLVQGQAWGNEQFF | TGTGCCAGCAGCTTGGTACAGGGACAGGCCTGGGGGAATGAGCAGTTCTTC | NA | TRBV5-6 | TRBD1 | TRBJ2-1
CASKQGLNSPLHF | TGTGCCAGCAAGCAGGGCCTTAATTCACCCCTCCACTTT | NA | TRBV28 | NA | TRBJ1-6
CASSEGSDSPLHF | TGTGCCAGCAGTGAAGGGAGCGATTCACCCCTCCACTTT | NA | TRBV25-1 | NA | TRBJ1-6
CAWSVLIGEAGVNTDTQYF | TGTGCCTGGAGTGTACTTATCGGGGAAGCGGGGGTAAACACAGATACGCAGTATTTT | NA | TRBV30 | TRBD2 | TRBJ2-3